The 10 T cell receptor beta chains given below trace back to one sample, sequenced in a study of OX40 agonist ivuxolimab in advanced cancers. Generated by immunoSEQ multiplex PCR, the TCRdb table keeps only in-frame clones and is missing some. The data show about 73,000 clones, 70% to 90% seen once. Source: CD4+ or CD8+ T cells sorted from blood, taken in a trial of the OX40 agonist ivuxolimab. These receptors came from an adult with an advanced solid tumor such as melanoma, head and neck, liver or kidney cancer.

V gene TRBV9 combines with J gene TRBJ2-1, with 13 bases fitting TRBD2. CDR3 length equals 16 residues. Germline CDR1 and CDR2: SGDLS and YYNGEE. Trimming at V came to 4 bases and at J to 8 bases, leaving 9 bases not matched to a gene. CDR3 region: CASSPTSGRTGDEQFF. In nucleotides, the CDR3 is TGTGCCAGCAGCCCGACTAGCGGGAGGACAGGTGATGAGCAGTTCTTC. The full variable domain, in which reference TRBV9 and TRBJ2-1 provide the parts outside the CDR3, is DSGVTQTPKHLITATGQRVTLRCSPRSGDLSVYWYQQSLDQGLQFLIQYYNGEERAKGNILERFSAQQFPDLHSELNLSSLELGDSALYFCASSPTSGRTGDEQFFGPGTRLTVL.

This chain joins TRBV27 and TRBJ2-5; the D is unclear. Germline V lookup: CDR1 MNHEY, CDR2 SMNVEV (reference sequence). Trimming took off 8 bases at V and 5 bases at J, with 9 bases between the two ends. The CDR3 sequence is 11 residues long. CDR3 bases: TGTGCCAGCTCAAAAGGCGAGACCCAGTACTTC. Its protein is CASSKGETQYF.

As DNA, the CDR3 is TGTGCCAGCGGGACAGGGGGCAACACCGGGGAGCTGTTTTTT. As protein: CASGTGGNTGELFF. The chain couples TRBV9 to TRBJ2-2; 12 nucleotides match TRBD1. From germline, CDR1 is SGDLS and CDR2 YYNGEE. The V and J ends lost 7 bases and 2 bases, in that order; junction bases with no gene match: 0. The CDR3 has 14 residues.

The J gene is TRBJ2-5, the V gene TRBV15, with a weak D call TRBD2 (6 bases). Germline V CDR1 and CDR2: LNHNV, YYDKDF (reference sequence). The CDR3 is made up of 15 amino acids. With 5 bases removed from V and 5 bases from J, the gap between germline ends came to 18 bases. CDR3 in DNA: TGTGCCACCAGCTGGGGGATCTCTGGGGGGGAGACCCAGTACTTC. The encoded protein is CATSWGISGGETQYF.

The J gene is TRBJ2-7, the V gene TRBV28; D might be TRBD1 (5 bases). Germline CDR1 MDHEN, CDR2 SYDVKM. CDR3 size: 14 residues. V was cut by 4 bases and J by 2 bases, with 12 bases left in between. DNA of the CDR3: TGTGCCAGCAGTTGGAACAGGAACCCCTACGAGCAGTACTTC. Its protein product is CASSWNRNPYEQYF.

With respect to this clone: Distinct nucleotide sequences in the sample also encode this CDR3. V usage is TRBV27 and J usage is TRBJ1-5; D call uncertain. The germline CDR1 and CDR2 sequences are MNHEY and SMNVEV (reference sequence). The CDR3 runs 14 residues. V shed 3 bases and J shed 3 bases, with 9 bases lying between them. In DNA, the CDR3 is TGTGCCAGCAGTTTCACCGGGTCCAATCAGCCCCAGCATTTT. It translates to CASSFTGSNQPQHF.

The rearrangement links TRBV27 to TRBJ2-3; 7 bases align to TRBD1. The CDR3 length is 14 residues. CDR1 MNHEY and CDR2 SMNVEV come from the germline V gene (reference sequence). V shed 4 bases, J shed 4 bases, and the junction held 5 bases outside the gene matches. Here the CDR3 reads CASSWFQGADTQYF. For the CDR3, the DNA is TGTGCCAGCAGTTGGTTCCAGGGGGCAGATACGCAGTATTTT.

The J gene is TRBJ2-1, the V gene TRBV19, with 13 bases matching TRBD2. Trimming took 0 bases from V and 7 from J; bases not matched to a gene: 12. The germline V gene encodes CDR1 LNHDA and CDR2 SQIVND (reference sequence). The CDR3 extends over 19 amino acids. The CDR3 protein is CASSIEAYTSGRAGNEQFF. The DNA of the CDR3 is TGTGCCAGTAGTATAGAAGCCTACACTAGCGGGAGGGCCGGGAATGAGCAGTTCTTC.

The chain links TRBV7-9 to TRBJ2-7; maybe TRBD2 (5 bases). Germline loops: CDR1 SEHNR, CDR2 FQNEAQ (reference sequence). The V gene lost 4 bases and the J gene lost 3 bases, with 16 bases spanning the gap. This CDR3 has 15 residues. The CDR3 DNA sequence: TGTGCCAGCAGCTCCCCCGCGACTGGGAGCTACGAGCAGTACTTC. Protein sequence: CASSSPATGSYEQYF.

The chain's CDR3 is CASSFSLVFNQPQHF. The CDR3 DNA follows: TGTGCCAGCAGTTTTTCACTGGTCTTTAATCAGCCCCAGCATTTT. This sequence joins TRBV28 and TRBJ1-5, with unresolved D. In germline, CDR1 is MDHEN, CDR2 SYDVKM. The CDR3 runs 15 residues. V lost 3 bases, J lost 4 bases, and 13 bases lay in between.